This is a list of T cell receptor beta chains from one sample in a study of shared clonotypes between healthy human individuals. Here immunoSEQ multiplex PCR was the method, and the copy in TCRdb shows in-frame clones only, minus some. The sample yields under 130,000 clones, about 72% seen once. The sequenced sample was memory CD8+ T cells sorted from blood. The origin of the receptors is a woman in her 30s in good health. Both conserved end residues are part of each CDR3. D genes are given only for firm matches. The size of a clone is reported for some rows only, either as once, few or many, or as a class for expanded clones.

>TRBD1|TRBJ1-1|.|TRBV18
TGTGCCAGCTCACCGGATTCTGTAGGACAGGGAGCTGAAGCTTTCTTT
CASSPDSVGQGAEAFF
>.|TRBJ1-2|many|TRBV27
TGTGCCAGCAGTTTACAGGGCCAGGGTTATGGCTACACCTTC
CASSLQGQGYGYTF
>TRBD2|TRBJ2-7|.|TRBV6-1
TGTGCCAGCAGTGAAGATACGGGAGGGTCCTACGAGCAGTACTTC
CASSEDTGGSYEQYF
>TRBD2|TRBJ2-2|.|TRBV5-8
TGTGCCAGCAGCTTGTTCTGGGCGGGACTAGCCTCGAACACCGGGGAGCTGTTTTTT
CASSLFWAGLASNTGELFF
>.|TRBJ1-4|once|TRBV19
TGTGCCAGTAGCCAGGGGATCGCAACTAATGAAAAACTGTTTTTT
CASSQGIATNEKLFF
>.|TRBJ1-5|.|TRBV19
TGTGCCAGTAGTCATCACTCCACCGGGACACCGAATTACCTTGGTCAGCCCCAGCATTTT
CASSHHSTGTPNYLGQPQHF
>.|TRBJ1-3|.|TRBV30
TGTGGAGGAGGGGAGACAAACACCATATATTTT
CGGGETNTIYF
>.|TRBJ2-7|.|TRBV28
TGTGCCAGCAGTTCTGGACTACCCTCCTACGAGCAGTACTTC
CASSSGLPSYEQYF
>.|TRBJ1-2|.|TRBV2
TGTGCCAGCAGTGAGGGACACCTCTATGGCTACACCTTC
CASSEGHLYGYTF
>.|TRBJ2-6|.|TRBV29-1
TGCAGCGTTGGGGGGATCGGGTGGGTTAATTCGAACTCTGGGGCCAACGTCCTGACTTTC
CSVGGIGWVNSNSGANVLTF
>TRBD2|TRBJ2-7|.|TRBV7-8
TGTGCCAGCAGCCCCCGGACTAGCGGACCCTCCGAGCAGTACTTC
CASSPRTSGPSEQYF
>.|TRBJ2-1|.|TRBV10-3
TGTGCCATCAGTGAGTCGAGCACGGGGGACGAGCAGTTCTTC
CAISESSTGDEQFF
>.|TRBJ2-7|.|TRBV4-2
TGTGCCAGCAGCCAAGAGAACTATAACGAGCAGTACTTC
CASSQENYNEQYF
>TRBD2|TRBJ2-7|.|TRBV4-2
TGTGCCAGCAGCCAAGATCCAGCGGGAGGATACGAGCAGTACTTC
CASSQDPAGGYEQYF
>.|TRBJ1-1|.|TRBV7-9
TGTGCCAGCAGCTCCACTGACCCAGTGGACACTGAAGCTTTCTTT
CASSSTDPVDTEAFF
>TRBD1|TRBJ2-7|.|TRBV6-5
TGTGCCACAAACAGGGGTGATAGGCAGTACTTC
CATNRGDRQYF
>.|TRBJ2-7|.|TRBV19
TGTGCCAGCTCAGGGTACAGCTCCTACGAGCAGTACTTC
CASSGYSSYEQYF
>TRBD2|TRBJ2-3|.|TRBV27
TGTGCCAGCAGTTTACTGCCTAGCGGGGGGGGGCACACAGATACGCAGTATTTT
CASSLLPSGGGHTDTQYF
>TRBD1|TRBJ1-3|.|TRBV27
TGTGCCAGCAGCCGAACCCCTGACAGGGGGAGACCTGGAAACACCATATATTTT
CASSRTPDRGRPGNTIYF
>TRBD1|TRBJ2-7|once|TRBV27
TGTGCCAGCAGTCCGACAGGGGTAACCTACGAGCAGTACTTC
CASSPTGVTYEQYF
>.|TRBJ2-1|.|TRBV11-2
TGTGCCAGCAGATCAAACAGATACAATGAGCAGTTCTTC
CASRSNRYNEQFF
>TRBD2|TRBJ2-2|.|TRBV5-1
TGCGCCAGCAGCCGCAGCGGGAGGGGCATAACCGGGGAGCTGTTTTTT
CASSRSGRGITGELFF
>.|TRBJ1-2|.|TRBV27
TGTGCCAGCAGTTGGGCCCCACAGGGCGGCTATGGCTACACCTTC
CASSWAPQGGYGYTF
>.|TRBJ1-2|once|TRBV7-9
TGTGCCAGCAGCCCGGGACCAAACAACTATGGCTACACCTTC
CASSPGPNNYGYTF
>TRBD1|TRBJ2-7|.|TRBV29-1
TGCAGCGTTCAAGGACAGGGGGGCCACGAGCAGTACTTC
CSVQGQGGHEQYF
>.|TRBJ2-1|few|TRBV4-1
TGCGCCAGCAGCCAAGTTTCAAGCCCCAATGAGCAGTTCTTC
CASSQVSSPNEQFF
>TRBD2|TRBJ2-1|.|TRBV7-9
TGTGCCAGCAGCTCCGGGACTAGCGGGCGCATAGAGTTCTTC
CASSSGTSGRIEFF
>.|TRBJ1-4|once|TRBV5-1
TGCGCCAGCAGTTCCGGGAGTTCTGGCGAAAAACTGTTTTTT
CASSSGSSGEKLFF
>.|TRBJ1-5|.|TRBV5-1
TGCGCCAGCAGCCCGGAGGGGGGTGGGAATCAGCCCCAGCATTTT
CASSPEGGGNQPQHF
>TRBD1|TRBJ1-2|.|TRBV5-1
TGCGCCAGCAGGGGGGGACAGGCGAGTGGCTACACCTTC
CASRGGQASGYTF
>TRBD1|TRBJ2-7|.|TRBV27
TGTGCCAGCAGAGGGACAGGTCGACAGTACTTC
CASRGTGRQYF
>.|TRBJ1-3|.|TRBV7-9
TGTGCCAGCAGCTTAGAAGCGCGGGTCTCTGGAAACACCATATATTTT
CASSLEARVSGNTIYF
>TRBD1|TRBJ1-5|.|TRBV6-1
TGTGCCAGCAGCCAGACAGGGGAGGGTCAGCCCCAGCATTTT
CASSQTGEGQPQHF
>.|TRBJ1-1|.|TRBV5-4
TGTGCCAGCAGCTGGGCCGACAGGCCGAACACTGAAGCTTTCTTT
CASSWADRPNTEAFF
>TRBD1|TRBJ1-2|.|TRBV4-1
TGCGCCAGCAGCCAAGGGACAGGGGTATATGGCTACACCTTC
CASSQGTGVYGYTF
>TRBD1|TRBJ2-1|.|TRBV7-9
TGTGCCAGCAGCTTAGACAGGGGATCCTACAATGAGCAGTTCTTC
CASSLDRGSYNEQFF
>.|TRBJ2-1|.|TRBV11-3
TGTGCCAGCAGCTTAGATGAGTTTACAGGCGAGCAGTTCTTC
CASSLDEFTGEQFF
>.|TRBJ2-6|.|TRBV6-1
TGTGCCAGCAGTGAAGTAAGCTCTGGGGCCAACGTCCTGACTTTC
CASSEVSSGANVLTF
>.|TRBJ2-2|.|TRBV10-2
TGCGCCAGCACGGGCGAGGTCTCAAACACCGGGGAGCTGTTTTTT
CASTGEVSNTGELFF
>.|TRBJ1-2|.|TRBV27
TGTGCCAGCAGTTTATACGGGGGGGTGTATGGCTACACCTTC
CASSLYGGVYGYTF
>.|TRBJ2-3|few|TRBV25-1
TGTGCCAGCAGTGGGGGGCGGGAGATGGACCCAGATACGCAGTATTTT
CASSGGREMDPDTQYF
>TRBD2|TRBJ2-7|.|TRBV27
TGTGCCAGCAGTTATGTTCGGGCTAGCGGGACCTACGAGCAGTACTTC
CASSYVRASGTYEQYF
>.|TRBJ2-7|few|TRBV2
TGTGCCAGCAGTGAGTCTAGCGTAAATTACGAGCAGTACTTC
CASSESSVNYEQYF
>TRBD2|TRBJ2-2|few|TRBV6-4
TGTGCCAGCAGTCCCTCAGCGGGAGGGGCTAGCGGGGAGCTGTTTTTT
CASSPSAGGASGELFF
>TRBD2|TRBJ2-7|.|TRBV29-1
TGCAGCGTGAGAGGGCTAGCGGGAATTTTCGAGCAGTACTTC
CSVRGLAGIFEQYF
>.|TRBJ2-7|.|TRBV19
TGTGCCAGTAGTCCCCGGGACGAGACCTACGAGCAGTACTTC
CASSPRDETYEQYF
>.|TRBJ1-5|.|TRBV6-5
TGTGCCTGCGGGGAACAGCCCCAGCATTTT
CACGEQPQHF
>.|TRBJ1-5|.|TRBV25-1
TGTGCCAGCAGTGTGGGGGATCAGCCCCAGCATTTT
CASSVGDQPQHF
>.|TRBJ1-1|.|TRBV5-6
TGTGCCAGCAGCTTTGGTTCACGAAGGGCGGGAGATGCTGAAGCTTTCTTT
CASSFGSRRAGDAEAFF
>.|TRBJ1-1|many|TRBV18
TGTGCCAGCTCTGCCCTGTACACTGAAGCTTTCTTT
CASSALYTEAFF
>TRBD1|TRBJ2-7|.|TRBV11-3
TGTGCCAGCAGCTCCCGGGACAGGGGGCGGGAGCAGTACTTC
CASSSRDRGREQYF
>.|TRBJ2-2|.|TRBV10-2
TGCGCCAGCAAGGGCGGGGCGAACACCGGGGAGCTGTTTTTT
CASKGGANTGELFF
>TRBD1|TRBJ2-1|few|TRBV30
TGTGCCTGGAGTTCAGGACAGGGGAGAAATGAGCAGTTCTTC
CAWSSGQGRNEQFF
>.|TRBJ1-2|few|TRBV14
TGTGCCAGCAGCCAGGTGGGGATTCATGGCTACACCTTC
CASSQVGIHGYTF
>.|TRBJ2-7|.|TRBV10-3
TGTGCCATCAGTGCCCAGGGTTGGGAGCAGTACTTC
CAISAQGWEQYF
>TRBD1|TRBJ2-2|few|TRBV4-1
TGCGCCAGCAGCCGGGACAGGATGGCGGTAAGGACCGGGGAGCTGTTTTTT
CASSRDRMAVRTGELFF
>.|TRBJ2-2|.|TRBV4-1
TGCGCCAGCAGCCTCGACGTATCCACCGGGGAGCTGTTTTTT
CASSLDVSTGELFF
>TRBD2|TRBJ2-1|.|TRBV10-3
TGTGCCACCAGTGATTTGGGCGCGGGAGTTGGGAATGAGCAGTTCTTC
CATSDLGAGVGNEQFF
>.|TRBJ1-3|few|TRBV7-9
TGTGCCAGCAGCTTAGCCACGTCTGGAAACACCATATATTTT
CASSLATSGNTIYF
>TRBD2|TRBJ2-7|.|TRBV29-1
TGCAGCGTTGAAGACACTAGCGGGTACTCCTACGAGCAGTACTTC
CSVEDTSGYSYEQYF